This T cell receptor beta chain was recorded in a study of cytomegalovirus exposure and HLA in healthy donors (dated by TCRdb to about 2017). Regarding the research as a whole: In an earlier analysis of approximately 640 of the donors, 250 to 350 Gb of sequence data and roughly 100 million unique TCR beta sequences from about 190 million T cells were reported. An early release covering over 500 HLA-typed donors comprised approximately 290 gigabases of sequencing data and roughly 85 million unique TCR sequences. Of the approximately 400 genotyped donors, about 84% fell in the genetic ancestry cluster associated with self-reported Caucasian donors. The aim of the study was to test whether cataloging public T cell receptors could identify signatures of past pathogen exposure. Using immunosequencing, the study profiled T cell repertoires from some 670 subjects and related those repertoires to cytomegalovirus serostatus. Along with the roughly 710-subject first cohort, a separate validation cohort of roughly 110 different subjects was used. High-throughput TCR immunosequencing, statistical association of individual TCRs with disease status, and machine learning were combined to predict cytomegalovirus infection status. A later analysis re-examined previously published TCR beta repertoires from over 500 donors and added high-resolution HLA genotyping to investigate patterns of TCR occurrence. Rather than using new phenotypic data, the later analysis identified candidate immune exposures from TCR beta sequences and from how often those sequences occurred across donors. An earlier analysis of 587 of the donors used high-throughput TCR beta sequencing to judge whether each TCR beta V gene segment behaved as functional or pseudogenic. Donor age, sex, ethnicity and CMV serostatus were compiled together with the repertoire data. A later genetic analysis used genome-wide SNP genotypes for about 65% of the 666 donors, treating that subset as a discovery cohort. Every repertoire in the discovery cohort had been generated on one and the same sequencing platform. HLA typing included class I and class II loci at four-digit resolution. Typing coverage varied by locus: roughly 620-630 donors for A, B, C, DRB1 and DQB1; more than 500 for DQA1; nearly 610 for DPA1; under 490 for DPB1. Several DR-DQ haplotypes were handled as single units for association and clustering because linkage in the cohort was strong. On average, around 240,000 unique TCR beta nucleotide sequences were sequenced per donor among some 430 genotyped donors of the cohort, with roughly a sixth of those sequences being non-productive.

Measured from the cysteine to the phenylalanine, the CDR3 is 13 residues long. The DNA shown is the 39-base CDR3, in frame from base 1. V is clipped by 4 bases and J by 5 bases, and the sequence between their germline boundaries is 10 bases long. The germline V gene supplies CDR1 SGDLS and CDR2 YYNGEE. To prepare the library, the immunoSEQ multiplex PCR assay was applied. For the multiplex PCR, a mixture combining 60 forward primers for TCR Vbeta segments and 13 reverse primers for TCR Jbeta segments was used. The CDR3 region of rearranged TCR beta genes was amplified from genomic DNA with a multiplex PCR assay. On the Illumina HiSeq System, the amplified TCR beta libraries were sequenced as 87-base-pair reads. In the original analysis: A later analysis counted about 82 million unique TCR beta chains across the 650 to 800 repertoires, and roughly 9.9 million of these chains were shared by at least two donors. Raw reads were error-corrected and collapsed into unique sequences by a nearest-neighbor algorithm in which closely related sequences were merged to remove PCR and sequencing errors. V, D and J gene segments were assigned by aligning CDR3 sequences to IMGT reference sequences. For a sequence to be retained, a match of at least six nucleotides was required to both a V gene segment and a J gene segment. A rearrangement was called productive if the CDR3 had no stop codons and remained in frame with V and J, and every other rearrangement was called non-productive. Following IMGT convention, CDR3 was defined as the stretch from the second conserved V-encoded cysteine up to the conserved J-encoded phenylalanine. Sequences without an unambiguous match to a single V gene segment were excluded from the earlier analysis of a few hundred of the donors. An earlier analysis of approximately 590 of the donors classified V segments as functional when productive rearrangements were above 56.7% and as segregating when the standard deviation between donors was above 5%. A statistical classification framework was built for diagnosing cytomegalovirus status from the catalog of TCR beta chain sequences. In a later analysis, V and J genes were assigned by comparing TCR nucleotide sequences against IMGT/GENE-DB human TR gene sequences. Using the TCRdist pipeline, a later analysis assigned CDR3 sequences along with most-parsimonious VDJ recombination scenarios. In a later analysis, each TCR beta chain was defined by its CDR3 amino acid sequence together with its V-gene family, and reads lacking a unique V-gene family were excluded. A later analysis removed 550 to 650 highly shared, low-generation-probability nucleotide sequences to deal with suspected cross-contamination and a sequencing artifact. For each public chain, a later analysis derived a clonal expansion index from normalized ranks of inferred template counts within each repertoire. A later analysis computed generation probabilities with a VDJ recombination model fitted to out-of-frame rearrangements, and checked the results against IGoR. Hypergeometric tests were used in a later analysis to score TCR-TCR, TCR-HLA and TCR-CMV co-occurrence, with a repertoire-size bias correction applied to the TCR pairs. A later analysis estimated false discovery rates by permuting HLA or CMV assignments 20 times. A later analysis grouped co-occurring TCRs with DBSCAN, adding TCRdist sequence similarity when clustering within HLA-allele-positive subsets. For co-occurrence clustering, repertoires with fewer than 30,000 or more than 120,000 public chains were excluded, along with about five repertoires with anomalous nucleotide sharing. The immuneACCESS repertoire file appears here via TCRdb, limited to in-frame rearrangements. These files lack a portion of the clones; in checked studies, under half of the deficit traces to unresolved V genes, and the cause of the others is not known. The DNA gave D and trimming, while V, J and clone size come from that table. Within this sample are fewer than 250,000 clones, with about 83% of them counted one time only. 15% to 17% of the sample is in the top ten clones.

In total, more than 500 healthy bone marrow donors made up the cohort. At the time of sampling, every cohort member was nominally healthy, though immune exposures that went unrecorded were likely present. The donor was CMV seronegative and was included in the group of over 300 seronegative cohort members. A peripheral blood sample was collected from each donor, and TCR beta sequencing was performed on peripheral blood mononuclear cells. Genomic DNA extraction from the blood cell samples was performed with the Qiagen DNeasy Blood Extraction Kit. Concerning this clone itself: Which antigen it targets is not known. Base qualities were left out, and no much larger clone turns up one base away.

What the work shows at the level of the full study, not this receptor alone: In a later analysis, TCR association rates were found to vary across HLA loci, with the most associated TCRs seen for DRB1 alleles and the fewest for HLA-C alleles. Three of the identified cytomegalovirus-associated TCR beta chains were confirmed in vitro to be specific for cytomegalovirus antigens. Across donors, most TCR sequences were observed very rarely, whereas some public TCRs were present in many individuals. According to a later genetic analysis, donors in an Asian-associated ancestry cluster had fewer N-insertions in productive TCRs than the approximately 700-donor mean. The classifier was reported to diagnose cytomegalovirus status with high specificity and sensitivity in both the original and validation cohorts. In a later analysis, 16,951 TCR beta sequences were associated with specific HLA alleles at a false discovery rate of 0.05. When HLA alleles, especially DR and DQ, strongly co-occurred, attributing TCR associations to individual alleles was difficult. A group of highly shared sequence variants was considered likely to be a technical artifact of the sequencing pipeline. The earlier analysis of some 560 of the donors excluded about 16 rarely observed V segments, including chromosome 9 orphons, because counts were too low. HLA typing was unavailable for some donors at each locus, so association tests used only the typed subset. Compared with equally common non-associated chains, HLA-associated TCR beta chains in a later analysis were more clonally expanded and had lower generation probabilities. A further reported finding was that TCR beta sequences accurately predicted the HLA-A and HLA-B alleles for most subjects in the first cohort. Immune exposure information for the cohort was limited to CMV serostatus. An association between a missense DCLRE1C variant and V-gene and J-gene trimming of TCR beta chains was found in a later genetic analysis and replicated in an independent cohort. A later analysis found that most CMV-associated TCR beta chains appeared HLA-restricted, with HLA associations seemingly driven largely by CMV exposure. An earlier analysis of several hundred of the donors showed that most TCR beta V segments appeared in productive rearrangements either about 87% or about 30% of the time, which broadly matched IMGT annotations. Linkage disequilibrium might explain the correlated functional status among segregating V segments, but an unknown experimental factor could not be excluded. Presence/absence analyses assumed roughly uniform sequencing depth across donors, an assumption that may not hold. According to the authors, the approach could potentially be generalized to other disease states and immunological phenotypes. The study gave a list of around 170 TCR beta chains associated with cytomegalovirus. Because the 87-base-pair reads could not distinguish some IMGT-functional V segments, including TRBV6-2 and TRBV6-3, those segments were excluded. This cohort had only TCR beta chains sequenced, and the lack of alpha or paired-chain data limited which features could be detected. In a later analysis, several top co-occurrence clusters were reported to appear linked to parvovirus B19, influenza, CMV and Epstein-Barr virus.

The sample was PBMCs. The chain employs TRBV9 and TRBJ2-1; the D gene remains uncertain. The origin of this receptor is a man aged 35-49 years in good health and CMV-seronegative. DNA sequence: TGTGCCAGCAGCCTTACTGAAAACAATGAGCAGTTCTTC. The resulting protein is CASSLTENNEQFF.